A single T cell receptor beta chain is shown here with its context. Original methodology: Researchers report that nucleated cell counts were estimated from reference gene primer amplification. Repertoires were generated with immunoSEQ multiplex PCR, while TCRdb's copy carries only in-frame clones and drops some. Clone size and the V and J calls come from that table; the DNA yielded D and trimming. The table has around 97,000 clones, about 80% seen once; the top ten hold 10% to 15%. The V gene lost 7 bases and the J gene lost 3 bases, with 12 bases spanning the gap. The CDR3 is made up of 14 amino acids. Germline V gene data show CDR1 as MNHEY and CDR2 as SMNVEV (reference sequence). The data stem from a study of blood T cell repertoires in COVID-19. In the study overall: Material from acute and convalescent COVID-19 was sourced from the United States, Italy and Spain. T cells, B-cell-depleted T cells, or PBMCs provided the cDNA or gDNA that served as material.

The rearrangement uses TRBV27 and TRBJ2-2, with D possibly TRBD2 on 5 matching bases. Sequencing was performed on peripheral blood. The clonotype comes from a human donor in a cohort sampled during active or convalescent COVID-19. Written as DNA, the CDR3 is TGTGCCAGCACCCGAGCGAGGGACACCGGGGAGCTGTTTTTT. This translates into CASTRARDTGELFF.